This T cell receptor (beta chain) was recovered during a study of graft-versus-host responses after intestinal transplantation. Study summary: Anti-thymocyte globulin induction preceded roughly 3 years of tacrolimus and steroid maintenance in all recipients.

Assay: immunoSEQ multiplex PCR; the TCRdb copy retains only in-frame clones and omits some. This table has about 110,000 clones, roughly 90% appearing once. Comment on this clone: Its target is unknown.

Germline-derived CDR1 and CDR2 are LNHDA and SQIVND (reference sequence). The CDR3 runs to 16 residues. Losses at the gene ends were 0 bases for V and 7 bases for J; bases not matched to a gene: 8. Material: unstimulated CD4+ T cells sorted from spleen or lymph node cells, obtained before transplant. The V and J genes are TRBV19 and TRBJ2-7, with TRBD1 identical over 11 bases. The receptor comes from a human donor who was the organ donor for an intestinal transplant. The CDR3 is CASSIDHRTGGWEQYF. CDR3 DNA: TGTGCCAGTAGTATAGATCATCGGACAGGGGGCTGGGAGCAGTACTTC.